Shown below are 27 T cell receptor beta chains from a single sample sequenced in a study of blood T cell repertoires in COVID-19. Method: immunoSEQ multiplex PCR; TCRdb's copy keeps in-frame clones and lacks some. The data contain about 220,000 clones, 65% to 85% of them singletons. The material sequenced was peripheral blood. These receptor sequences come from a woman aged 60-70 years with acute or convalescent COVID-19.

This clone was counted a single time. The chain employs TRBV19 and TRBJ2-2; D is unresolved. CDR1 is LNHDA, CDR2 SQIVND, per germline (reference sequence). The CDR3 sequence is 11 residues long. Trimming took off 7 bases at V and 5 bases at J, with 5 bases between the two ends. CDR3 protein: CASTVTGELFF. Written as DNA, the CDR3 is TGTGCCAGTACCGTTACCGGGGAGCTGTTTTTT.

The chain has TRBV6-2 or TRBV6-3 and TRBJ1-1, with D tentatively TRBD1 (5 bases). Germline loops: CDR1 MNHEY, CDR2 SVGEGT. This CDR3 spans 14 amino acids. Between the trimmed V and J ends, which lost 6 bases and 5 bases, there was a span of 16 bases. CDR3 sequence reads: CASSESPGLTEAFF. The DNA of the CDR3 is TGTGCCAGCAGCGAATCTCCAGGGTTGACTGAAGCTTTCTTT.

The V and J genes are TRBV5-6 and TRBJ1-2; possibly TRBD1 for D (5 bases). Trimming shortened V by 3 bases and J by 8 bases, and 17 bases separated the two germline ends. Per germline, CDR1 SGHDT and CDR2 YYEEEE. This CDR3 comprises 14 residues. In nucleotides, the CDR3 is TGTGCCAGCAGCTCTATCGACAGCATCGTCGGCTACACCTTC. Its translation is CASSSIDSIVGYTF.

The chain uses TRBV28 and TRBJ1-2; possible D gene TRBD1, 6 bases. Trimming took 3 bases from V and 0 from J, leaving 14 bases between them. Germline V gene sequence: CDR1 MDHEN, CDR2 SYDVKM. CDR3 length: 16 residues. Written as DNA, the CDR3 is TGTGCCAGCAGTTTGATTGGTACAGGGCCTAACTATGGCTACACCTTC. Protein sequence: CASSLIGTGPNYGYTF.

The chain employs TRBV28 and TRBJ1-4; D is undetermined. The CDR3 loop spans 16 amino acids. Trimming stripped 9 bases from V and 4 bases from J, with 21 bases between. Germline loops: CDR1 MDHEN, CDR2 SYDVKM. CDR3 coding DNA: TGTGCCAGTAGTACAGTACCCGCTTTTGTTAATGAAAAACTGTTTTTT. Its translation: CASSTVPAFVNEKLFF. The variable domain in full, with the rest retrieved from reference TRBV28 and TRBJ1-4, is DVKVTQSSRYLVKRTGEKVFLECVQDMDHENMFWYRQDPGLGLRLIYFSYDVKMKEKGDIPEGYSVSREKKERFSLILESASTNQTSMYLCASSTVPAFVNEKLFFGSGTQLSVL.

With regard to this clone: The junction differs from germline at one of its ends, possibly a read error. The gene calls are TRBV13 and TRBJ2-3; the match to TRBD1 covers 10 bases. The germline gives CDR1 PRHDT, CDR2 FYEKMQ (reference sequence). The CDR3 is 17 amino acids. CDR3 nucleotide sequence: TGTGCCAGCAGGTTAGGCCTCGGGACAGGGGTCGCAGATACGCAGTATTTT. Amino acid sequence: CASRLGLGTGVADTQYF.

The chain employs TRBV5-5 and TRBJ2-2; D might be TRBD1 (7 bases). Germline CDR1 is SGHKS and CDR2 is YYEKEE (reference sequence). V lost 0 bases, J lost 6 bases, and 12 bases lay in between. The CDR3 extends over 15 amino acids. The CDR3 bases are TGTGCCAGCAGCTTGGGACAGGGAGGCCCCGGGGAGCTGTTTTTT. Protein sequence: CASSLGQGGPGELFF.

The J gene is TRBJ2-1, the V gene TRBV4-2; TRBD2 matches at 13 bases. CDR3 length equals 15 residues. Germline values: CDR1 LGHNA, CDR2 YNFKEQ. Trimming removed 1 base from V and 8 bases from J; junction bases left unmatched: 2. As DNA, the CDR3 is TGTGCCAGCAGCCAAGGACTAGCGGGGGGATATGAGCAGTTCTTC. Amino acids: CASSQGLAGGYEQFF.

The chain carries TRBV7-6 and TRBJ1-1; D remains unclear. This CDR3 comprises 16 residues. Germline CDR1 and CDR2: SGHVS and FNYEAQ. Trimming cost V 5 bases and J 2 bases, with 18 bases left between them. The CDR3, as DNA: TGTGCCAGCAGCGACAAGGGAGGCTACATTAACACTGAAGCTTTCTTT. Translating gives CASSDKGGYINTEAFF.

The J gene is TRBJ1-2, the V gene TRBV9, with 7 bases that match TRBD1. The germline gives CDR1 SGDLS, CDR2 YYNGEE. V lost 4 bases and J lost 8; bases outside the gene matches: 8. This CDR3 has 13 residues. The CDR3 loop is CASSYQGVGGYTF. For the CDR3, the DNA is TGTGCCAGCAGCTACCAGGGGGTAGGAGGCTACACCTTC.

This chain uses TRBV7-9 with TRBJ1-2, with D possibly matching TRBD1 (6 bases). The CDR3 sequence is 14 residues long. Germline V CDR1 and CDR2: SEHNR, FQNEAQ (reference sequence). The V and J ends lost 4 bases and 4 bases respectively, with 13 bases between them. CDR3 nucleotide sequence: TGTGCCAGCAGCTCGGGCAGGGGATTCTATGGCTACACCTTC. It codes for CASSSGRGFYGYTF.

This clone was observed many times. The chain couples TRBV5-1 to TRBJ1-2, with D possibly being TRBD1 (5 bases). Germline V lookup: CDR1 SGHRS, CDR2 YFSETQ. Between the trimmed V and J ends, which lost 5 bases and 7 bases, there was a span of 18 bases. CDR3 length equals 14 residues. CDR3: CASRDKVGQGGYTF. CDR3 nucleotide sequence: TGCGCCAGCAGAGATAAGGTGGGGCAAGGTGGCTACACCTTC.

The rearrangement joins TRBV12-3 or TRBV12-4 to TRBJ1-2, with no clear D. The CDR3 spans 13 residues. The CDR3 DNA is TGTGTTATCAATCGGGGATCCGCCTATGGCTACACCTTC. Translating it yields CVINRGSAYGYTF.

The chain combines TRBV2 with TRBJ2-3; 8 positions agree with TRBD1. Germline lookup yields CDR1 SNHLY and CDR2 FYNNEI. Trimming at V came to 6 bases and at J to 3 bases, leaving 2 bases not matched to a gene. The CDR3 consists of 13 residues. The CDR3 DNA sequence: TGTGCCAGCAGGGACAGGGTAACAGATACGCAGTATTTT. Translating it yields CASRDRVTDTQYF.

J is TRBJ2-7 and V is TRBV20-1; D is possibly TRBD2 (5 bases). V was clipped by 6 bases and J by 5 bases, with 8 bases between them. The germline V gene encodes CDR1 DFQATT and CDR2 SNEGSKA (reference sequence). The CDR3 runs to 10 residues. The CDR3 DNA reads TGCAGTGCATCAGCGGACGAGCAGTACTTC. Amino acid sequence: CSASADEQYF.

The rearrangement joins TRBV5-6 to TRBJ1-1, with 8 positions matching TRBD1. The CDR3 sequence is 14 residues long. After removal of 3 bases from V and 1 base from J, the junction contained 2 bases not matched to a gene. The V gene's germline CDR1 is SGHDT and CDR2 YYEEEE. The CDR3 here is CASSSQGANTEAFF. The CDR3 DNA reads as TGTGCCAGCAGCTCCCAGGGGGCGAACACTGAAGCTTTCTTT.

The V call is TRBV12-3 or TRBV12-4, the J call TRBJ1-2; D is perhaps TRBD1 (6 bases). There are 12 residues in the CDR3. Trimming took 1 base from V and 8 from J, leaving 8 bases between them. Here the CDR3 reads CASSLEGVGYTF. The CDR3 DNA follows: TGTGCCAGCAGTTTAGAGGGGGTAGGCTACACCTTC.

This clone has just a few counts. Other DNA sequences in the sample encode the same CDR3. This CDR3 reads CSALVNYGYTF. The DNA of the CDR3 is TGCAGTGCTCTAGTAAACTATGGCTACACCTTC. The gene calls are TRBV20-1 and TRBJ1-2; D ambiguous. This CDR3 spans 11 amino acids. CDR1 DFQATT and CDR2 SNEGSKA come from the germline V gene (reference sequence). Trimming removed 5 bases at V and 2 bases at J, with 6 bases between.

CDR3 residues: CASSMDRGGINGYTF. The CDR3 nucleotides are TGTGCCAGTAGTATGGACCGGGGGGGGATCAATGGCTACACCTTC. The V and J genes are TRBV19 and TRBJ1-2; weak D call: TRBD1 (5 bases). Deletions cut 3 bases from V and 6 bases from J, with 17 bases between. Germline CDR1 LNHDA, CDR2 SQIVND (reference sequence). CDR3 length: 15 amino acids.

DNA for the CDR3: TGTGCCAGCAGCCCGCTAAAAGCTAGCGGTAGAGGAGGGGCCCAGTACTTC. This translates into CASSPLKASGRGGAQYF. J is TRBJ2-5 and V is TRBV3-1 (or the pseudogene TRBV3-2); TRBD2 agrees at 7 bases. Germline assignment: CDR1 LGHDT and CDR2 YNNKEL (reference sequence). The V segment lost 4 bases and the J segment 9 bases; nucleotides outside the gene matches: 20. This CDR3 has 17 amino acids.

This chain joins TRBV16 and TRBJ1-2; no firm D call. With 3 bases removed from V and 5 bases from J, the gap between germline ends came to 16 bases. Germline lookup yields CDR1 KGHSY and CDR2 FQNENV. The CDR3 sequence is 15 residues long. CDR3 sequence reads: CASSQDSILLYGYTF. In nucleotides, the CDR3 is TGTGCCAGCAGCCAGGACTCTATCCTCCTATATGGCTACACCTTC. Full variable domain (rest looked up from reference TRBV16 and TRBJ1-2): GEEVAQTPKHLVRGEGQKAKLYCAPIKGHSYVFWYQQVLKNEFKFLISFQNENVFDETGMPKERFSAKCLPNSPCSLEIQATKLEDSAVYFCASSQDSILLYGYTFGSGTRLTVV.

This CDR3 reads CANTGFNEQFF. For the CDR3, the DNA is TGTGCCAATACAGGGTTCAATGAGCAGTTCTTC. J is TRBJ2-1 and V is TRBV19, with D possibly TRBD1 on 6 matching bases. The CDR3 is made up of 11 amino acids. CDR1 and CDR2 from the germline V gene are LNHDA and SQIVND (reference sequence). V was trimmed by 10 bases and J by 6 bases, leaving 10 bases between them.

The CDR3 reads CASSLDRVVMIRNTEAFF. CDR3 in DNA: TGTGCCAGCAGCCTGGACAGGGTGGTTATGATTAGGAACACTGAAGCTTTCTTT. The chain joins TRBV7-2 to TRBJ1-1; 8 bases match TRBD1. The V segment lost 5 bases and the J segment 1 base; nucleotides outside the gene matches: 15. The length of the CDR3 is 18 residues. CDR1 and CDR2 from the germline V gene are SGHTA and FQGNSA. The full variable domain, its missing parts supplied by reference TRBV7-2 and TRBJ1-1, is GAGVSQSPSNKVTEKGKDVELRCDPISGHTALYWYRQSLGQGLEFLIYFQGNSAPDKSGLPSDRFSAERTGGSVSTLTIQRTQQEDSAVYLCASSLDRVVMIRNTEAFFGQGTRLTVV.

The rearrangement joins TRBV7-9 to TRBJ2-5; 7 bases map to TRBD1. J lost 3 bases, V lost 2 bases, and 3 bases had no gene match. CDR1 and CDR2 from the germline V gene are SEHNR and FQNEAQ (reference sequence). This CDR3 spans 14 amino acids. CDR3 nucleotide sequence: TGTGCCAGCAGCTTACAGGGGGTTAAAGAGACCCAGTACTTC. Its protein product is CASSLQGVKETQYF.

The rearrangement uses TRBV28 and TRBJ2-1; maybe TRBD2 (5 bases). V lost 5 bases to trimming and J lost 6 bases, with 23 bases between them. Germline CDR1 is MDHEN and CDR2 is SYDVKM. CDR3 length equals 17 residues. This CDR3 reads CASSGPRGYGTGNEQFF. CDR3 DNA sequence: TGTGCCAGCAGTGGACCTCGAGGGTACGGAACCGGCAATGAGCAGTTCTTC.

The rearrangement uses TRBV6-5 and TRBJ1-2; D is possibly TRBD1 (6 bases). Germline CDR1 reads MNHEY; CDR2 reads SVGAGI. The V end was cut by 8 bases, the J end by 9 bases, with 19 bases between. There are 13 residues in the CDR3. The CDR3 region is CASGPTGVSSYTF. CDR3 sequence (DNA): TGTGCCAGCGGACCGACAGGAGTTTCTAGCTACACCTTC.

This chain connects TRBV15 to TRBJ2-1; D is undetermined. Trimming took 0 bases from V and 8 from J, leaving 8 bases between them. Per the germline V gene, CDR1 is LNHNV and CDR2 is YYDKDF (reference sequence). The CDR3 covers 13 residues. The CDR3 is CATSRDSVYEQFF. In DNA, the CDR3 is TGTGCCACCAGCAGAGATTCGGTGTATGAGCAGTTCTTC.